This entry is about one TCR beta chain. Clones were read by immunoSEQ multiplex PCR, and TCRdb kept only the in-frame ones, dropping some. The data show approximately 74,000 clones, with 82% seen just once and 2.9% held by the top ten. CDR3 length equals 14 residues. The V end was cut by 8 bases, the J end by 0 bases, with 10 bases between. Germline CDR1 is MGHDK and CDR2 is SYGVNS. The sample comes from a study of T cell responses to AZD1222 COVID-19 vaccine. The sample in question was peripheral blood, obtained on day 0 of AZD1222 vaccination. The chain employs TRBV25-1 and TRBJ2-2, with D perhaps being TRBD1 or TRBD2 (6 bases each). The receptor was isolated from an adult in good health. CDR3 sequence: CASSGGTNTGELFF. Written as DNA, the CDR3 is TGTGCCAGCTCCGGGGGCACGAACACCGGGGAGCTGTTTTTT.